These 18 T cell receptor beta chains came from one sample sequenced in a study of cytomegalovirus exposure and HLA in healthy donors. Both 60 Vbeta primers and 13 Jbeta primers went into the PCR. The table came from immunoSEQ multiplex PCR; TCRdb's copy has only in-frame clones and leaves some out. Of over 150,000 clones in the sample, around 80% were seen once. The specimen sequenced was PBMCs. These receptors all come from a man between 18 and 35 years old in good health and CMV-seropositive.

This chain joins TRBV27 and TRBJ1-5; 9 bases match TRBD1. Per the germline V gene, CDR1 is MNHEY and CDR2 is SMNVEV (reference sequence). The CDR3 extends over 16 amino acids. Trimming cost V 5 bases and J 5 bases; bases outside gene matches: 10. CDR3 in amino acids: CASSQTGTGYDQPQHF. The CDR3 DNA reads TGTGCCAGCAGTCAAACCGGGACAGGGTACGATCAGCCCCAGCATTTT.

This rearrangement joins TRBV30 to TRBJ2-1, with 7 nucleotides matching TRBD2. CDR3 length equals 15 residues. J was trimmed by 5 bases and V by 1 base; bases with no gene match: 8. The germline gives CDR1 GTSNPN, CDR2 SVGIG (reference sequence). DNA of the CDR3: TGTGCCTGGAGTGGCGGGGCTAGCGGAGACAATGAGCAGTTCTTC. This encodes CAWSGGASGDNEQFF.

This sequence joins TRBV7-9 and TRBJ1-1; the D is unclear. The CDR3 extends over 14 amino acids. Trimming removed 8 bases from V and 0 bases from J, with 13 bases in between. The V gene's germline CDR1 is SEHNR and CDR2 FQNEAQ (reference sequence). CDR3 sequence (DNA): TGTGCCAGCGTCGAAAACTACCTGAACACTGAAGCTTTCTTT. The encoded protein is CASVENYLNTEAFF.

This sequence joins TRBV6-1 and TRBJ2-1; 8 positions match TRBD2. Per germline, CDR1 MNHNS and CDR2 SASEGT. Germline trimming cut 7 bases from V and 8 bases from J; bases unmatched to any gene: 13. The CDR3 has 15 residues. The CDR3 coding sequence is TGTGCCAGCACTGGGTCACTAGCGGTGTTAGATGAGCAGTTCTTC. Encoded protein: CASTGSLAVLDEQFF.

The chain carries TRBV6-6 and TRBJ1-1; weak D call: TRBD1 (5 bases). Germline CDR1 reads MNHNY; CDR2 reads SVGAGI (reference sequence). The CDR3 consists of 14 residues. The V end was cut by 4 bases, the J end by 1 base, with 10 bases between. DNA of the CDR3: TGTGCCAGCAGTTTAGCAGGGAAGAACACTGAAGCTTTCTTT. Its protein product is CASSLAGKNTEAFF.

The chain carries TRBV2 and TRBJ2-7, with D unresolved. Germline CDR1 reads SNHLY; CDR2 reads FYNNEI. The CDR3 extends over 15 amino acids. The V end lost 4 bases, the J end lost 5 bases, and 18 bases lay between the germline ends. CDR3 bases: TGTGCCAGCAGTGTAAACAGACACACTCTGGACGAGCAGTACTTC. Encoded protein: CASSVNRHTLDEQYF. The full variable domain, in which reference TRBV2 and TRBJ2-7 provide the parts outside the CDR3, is EPEVTQTPSHQVTQMGQEVILRCVPISNHLYFYWYRQILGQKVEFLVSFYNNEISEKSEIFDDQFSVERPDGSNFTLKIRSTKLEDSAMYFCASSVNRHTLDEQYFGPGTRLTVT.

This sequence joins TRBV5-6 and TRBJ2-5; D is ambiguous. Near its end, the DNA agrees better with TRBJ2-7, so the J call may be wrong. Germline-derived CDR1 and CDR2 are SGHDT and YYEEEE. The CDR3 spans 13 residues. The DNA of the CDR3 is TGTGCCAGCAGCCTACCACAGAAATACGAGCAGTACTTC. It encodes CASSLPQKYEQYF.

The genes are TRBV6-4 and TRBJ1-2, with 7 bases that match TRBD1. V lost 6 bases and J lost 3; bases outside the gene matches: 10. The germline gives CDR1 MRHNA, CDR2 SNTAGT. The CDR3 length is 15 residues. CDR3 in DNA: TGTGCCAGCAGACGCCGGGACAGTGTGGACTATGGCTACACCTTC. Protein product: CASRRRDSVDYGYTF.

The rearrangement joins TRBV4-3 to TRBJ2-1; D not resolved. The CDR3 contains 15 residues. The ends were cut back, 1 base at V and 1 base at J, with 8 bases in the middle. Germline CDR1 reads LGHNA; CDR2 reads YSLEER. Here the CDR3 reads CASSQGSLSYNEQFF. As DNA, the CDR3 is TGCGCCAGCAGCCAAGGGTCTCTATCCTACAATGAGCAGTTCTTC.

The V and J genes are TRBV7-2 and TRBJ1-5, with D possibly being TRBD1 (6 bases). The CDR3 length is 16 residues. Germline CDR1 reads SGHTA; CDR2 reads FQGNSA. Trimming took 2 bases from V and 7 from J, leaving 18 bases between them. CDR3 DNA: TGTGCCAGCAGCTTAAGAGCGGACAGCACTTCCCAGCCCCAGCATTTT. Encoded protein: CASSLRADSTSQPQHF. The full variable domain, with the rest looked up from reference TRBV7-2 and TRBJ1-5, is GAGVSQSPSNKVTEKGKDVELRCDPISGHTALYWYRQSLGQGLEFLIYFQGNSAPDKSGLPSDRFSAERTGGSVSTLTIQRTQQEDSAVYLCASSLRADSTSQPQHFGDGTRLSIL.

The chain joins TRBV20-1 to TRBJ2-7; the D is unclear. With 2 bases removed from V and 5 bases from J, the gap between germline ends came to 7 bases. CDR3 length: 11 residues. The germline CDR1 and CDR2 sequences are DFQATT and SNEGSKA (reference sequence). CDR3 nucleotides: TGCAGTGCTAGACCGAGAGACGAGCAGTACTTC. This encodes CSARPRDEQYF.

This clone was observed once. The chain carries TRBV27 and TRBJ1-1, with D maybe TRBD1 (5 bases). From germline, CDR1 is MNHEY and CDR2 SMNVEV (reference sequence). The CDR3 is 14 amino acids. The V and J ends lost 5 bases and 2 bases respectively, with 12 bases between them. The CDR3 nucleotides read TGTGCCAGCAGTCTCCCCGGGGGAAACACTGAAGCTTTCTTT. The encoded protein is CASSLPGGNTEAFF.

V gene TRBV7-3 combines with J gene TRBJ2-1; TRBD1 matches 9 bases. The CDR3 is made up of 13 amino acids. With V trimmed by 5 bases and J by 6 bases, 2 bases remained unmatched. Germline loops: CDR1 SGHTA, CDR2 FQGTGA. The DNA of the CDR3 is TGTGCCAGCAGCGTGGACAGGGGCAATGAGCAGTTCTTC. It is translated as CASSVDRGNEQFF. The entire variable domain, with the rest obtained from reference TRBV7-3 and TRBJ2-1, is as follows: GAGVSQTPSNKVTEKGKYVELRCDPISGHTALYWYRQSLGQGPEFLIYFQGTGAADDSGLPNDRFFAVRPEGSVSTLKIQRTERGDSAVYLCASSVDRGNEQFFGPGTRLTVL.

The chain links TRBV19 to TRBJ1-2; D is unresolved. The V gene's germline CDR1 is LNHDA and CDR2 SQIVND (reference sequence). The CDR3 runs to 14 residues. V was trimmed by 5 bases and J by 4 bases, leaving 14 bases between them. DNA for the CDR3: TGTGCCAGTAGTCCGGGATTGGTCAGCTATGGCTACACCTTC. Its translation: CASSPGLVSYGYTF.

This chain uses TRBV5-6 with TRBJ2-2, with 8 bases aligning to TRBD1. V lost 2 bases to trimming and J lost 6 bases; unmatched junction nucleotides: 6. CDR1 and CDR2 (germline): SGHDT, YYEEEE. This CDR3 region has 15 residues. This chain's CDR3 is CASSFGTGFSGELFF. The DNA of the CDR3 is TGTGCCAGCAGCTTTGGGACAGGATTTTCCGGGGAGCTGTTTTTT.

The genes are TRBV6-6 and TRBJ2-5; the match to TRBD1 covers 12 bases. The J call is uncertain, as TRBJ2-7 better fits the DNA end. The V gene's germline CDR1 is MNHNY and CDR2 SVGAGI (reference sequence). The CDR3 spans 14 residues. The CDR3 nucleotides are TGTGCCAGCAGTTTGGGACAGGGGGCCGACGAGCAGTACTTC. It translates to CASSLGQGADEQYF.

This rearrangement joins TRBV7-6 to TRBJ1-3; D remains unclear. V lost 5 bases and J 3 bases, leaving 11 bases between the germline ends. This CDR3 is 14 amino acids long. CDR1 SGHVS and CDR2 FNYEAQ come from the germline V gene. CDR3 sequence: CASSQRRSGNTIYF. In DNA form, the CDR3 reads TGTGCCAGCAGCCAGAGACGGAGTGGAAACACCATATATTTT.

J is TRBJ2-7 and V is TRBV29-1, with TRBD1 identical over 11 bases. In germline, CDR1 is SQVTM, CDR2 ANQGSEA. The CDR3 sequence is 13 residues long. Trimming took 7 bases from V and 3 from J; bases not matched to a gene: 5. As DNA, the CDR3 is TGCAGCGCAACCGGGACAGGGGGCTACGAGCAGTACTTC. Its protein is CSATGTGGYEQYF.